Following are 29 T cell receptor beta chains from one sample sequenced in a study of identifying expanded T cells in peripheral blood. TCRdb keeps only in-frame clones here, not all; method: immunoSEQ multiplex PCR. The table includes some 75,000 clones, 90% detected once. The specimen sequenced was blood. The receptors stem from a person aged 18 to 70 in good health.

The V call is TRBV2, the J call TRBJ2-5; TRBD2 is a possible D gene (6 bases). Germline-derived CDR1 and CDR2 are SNHLY and FYNNEI. There are 12 residues in the CDR3. CDR3 sequence: CGKAAGQETQYF. In DNA form, the CDR3 reads TGTGGAAAGGCGGCGGGACAAGAGACCCAGTACTTC.

This sequence joins TRBV4-1 and TRBJ2-1, with 11 bases matching TRBD2. This CDR3 is 16 amino acids long. Trimming cost V 4 bases and J 2 bases; bases outside gene matches: 4. The germline V gene encodes CDR1 MGHRA and CDR2 YSYEKL. CDR3 region: CASSLVTSGAYNEQFF. In DNA form, the CDR3 reads TGCGCCAGCAGCCTCGTGACTAGCGGGGCCTACAATGAGCAGTTCTTC.

This chain links TRBV28 with TRBJ1-5; no definite D call. Germline assignment: CDR1 MDHEN and CDR2 SYDVKM. The CDR3 sequence is 15 residues long. Trimming took off 0 bases at V and 3 bases at J, with 9 bases between the two ends. The CDR3 loop is CASSLWGLSNQPQHF. For the CDR3, the DNA is TGTGCCAGCAGTTTATGGGGATTATCCAATCAGCCCCAGCATTTT.

The chain uses TRBV28 and TRBJ1-5, with D possibly matching TRBD1 (5 bases). CDR1 and CDR2 (germline): MDHEN, SYDVKM. V lost 6 bases to trimming and J lost 6 bases, with 15 bases between them. CDR3 length equals 14 residues. CDR3 region: CASRFPGQSQPQHF. The CDR3 DNA sequence: TGTGCCAGCAGATTCCCGGGGCAGAGTCAGCCCCAGCATTTT.

V and J are TRBV4-3 and TRBJ2-3; D might be TRBD2 (7 bases). Germline lookup yields CDR1 LGHNA and CDR2 YSLEER. The V gene lost 1 base and the J gene lost 2 bases, with 19 bases spanning the gap. The CDR3 contains 18 residues. CDR3 coding DNA: TGCGCCAGCAGCCAAGGAAGGGGGACTAAGAGACACACAGATACGCAGTATTTT. Translating it yields CASSQGRGTKRHTDTQYF.

The genes are TRBV14 and TRBJ2-7; D ambiguous. Trimming stripped 0 bases from V and 0 bases from J, with 6 bases between. This CDR3 has 14 residues. Germline V gene sequence: CDR1 SGHDN, CDR2 FVKESK. The CDR3 nucleotides read TGTGCCAGCAGCCAAGAAGTGGGCTCCTACGAGCAGTACTTC. Translated: CASSQEVGSYEQYF.

This chain connects TRBV4-3 to TRBJ2-1; perhaps TRBD1 as D (5 bases). The CDR3 consists of 18 residues. In germline, CDR1 is LGHNA, CDR2 YSLEER. Trimming removed 0 bases at V and 0 bases at J, with 15 bases between. Written as DNA, the CDR3 is TGCGCCAGCAGCCAAGAGGCCAGGGAATTGATCTCCTACAATGAGCAGTTCTTC. It encodes CASSQEARELISYNEQFF.

The chain couples TRBV27 to TRBJ2-7; 7 bases agree with TRBD2. The CDR3 spans 14 residues. Germline CDR1 MNHEY, CDR2 SMNVEV (reference sequence). V lost 2 bases and J lost 7; bases outside the gene matches: 8. CDR3 sequence reads: CASSLRGFGGEQYF. The CDR3 DNA reads TGTGCCAGCAGTTTAAGAGGATTCGGGGGGGAGCAGTACTTC.

The count of this clone is one. CDR3 nucleotide sequence: TGTGCCAGCTCGTCACAGGGGGCCTACGAGCAGTACTTC. Its protein is CASSSQGAYEQYF. This sequence joins TRBV18 and TRBJ2-7, with TRBD1 matching over 8 bases. V was pared by 6 bases and J by 2 bases, with 3 bases of the junction left unmatched. Germline CDR1 is KGHSH and CDR2 is LQKENI. CDR3 length: 13 amino acids.

CDR3 nucleotides: TGTGCCAGTAGTATAGGCCTGTTGACTGGAAACACCATATATTTT. Translated, it gives CASSIGLLTGNTIYF. This chain connects TRBV19 to TRBJ1-3; D not resolved. Looked up from germline, CDR1 is LNHDA and CDR2 is SQIVND (reference sequence). The CDR3 has 15 residues. V lost 1 base, J lost 2 bases, and 9 bases lay in between.

The J gene is TRBJ2-1, the V gene TRBV5-1, with no clear D. From germline, CDR1 is SGHRS and CDR2 YFSETQ. V was trimmed by 2 bases and J by 0 bases, leaving 9 bases between them. The CDR3 spans 15 residues. The CDR3 loop is CASSLSRSSYNEQFF. DNA of the CDR3: TGCGCCAGCAGCTTATCTAGGAGCTCCTACAATGAGCAGTTCTTC.

This chain links TRBV11-3 with TRBJ2-2; D possibly corresponds to TRBD1 (6 bases). Germline lookup yields CDR1 SGHNT and CDR2 YENEEA. Between the trimmed V and J ends, which lost 0 bases and 5 bases, there was a span of 7 bases. CDR3 length equals 14 residues. In DNA, the CDR3 is TGTGCCAGCAGCTTAGACGGACAGACCGGGGAGCTGTTTTTT. This codes for CASSLDGQTGELFF.

This clone appeared once. The chain has TRBV30 and TRBJ2-4, with 7 bases lining up with TRBD2. Germline V gene data show CDR1 as GTSNPN and CDR2 as SVGIG (reference sequence). Trimming took 3 bases from V and 3 from J; bases not matched to a gene: 8. The CDR3 spans 15 residues. CDR3 sequence (DNA): TGTGCCTGGAGCATGGGAGGGGCAAGCAAAAACATTCAGTACTTC. Translated: CAWSMGGASKNIQYF.

This chain links TRBV4-3 with TRBJ2-7; maybe TRBD1 (6 bases). The V end lost 0 bases, the J end lost 3 bases, and 15 bases lay between the germline ends. This CDR3 has 16 residues. The V gene's germline CDR1 is LGHNA and CDR2 YSLEER. In DNA, the CDR3 is TGCGCCAGCAGCCAAGAACCCTCGGGCAGGGGCTACGAGCAGTACTTC. Protein: CASSQEPSGRGYEQYF.

The CDR3 region has the DNA TGTGCCAGTAGCAACCCAGGGGGAAGGCCCACCGGGGAGCTGTTTTTT. Protein product: CASSNPGGRPTGELFF. The V gene is TRBV19, the J gene TRBJ2-2, with 7 bases fitting TRBD1. The CDR3 covers 16 residues. V lost 6 bases, J lost 4 bases, and 11 bases stayed unmatched. Germline values: CDR1 LNHDA, CDR2 SQIVND (reference sequence).

The CDR3 nucleotides are TGTGCCAGCAGTGAAGACGGCGGCTATGGCTACACCTTC. Encoded protein: CASSEDGGYGYTF. This chain uses TRBV2 with TRBJ1-2; D is ambiguous. Germline V gene sequence: CDR1 SNHLY, CDR2 FYNNEI. This CDR3 contains 13 residues. Trimming took 1 base from V and 4 from J, leaving 7 bases between them. Combining the CDR3 with reference TRBV2 and TRBJ1-2 gives the whole variable domain EPEVTQTPSHQVTQMGQEVILRCVPISNHLYFYWYRQILGQKVEFLVSFYNNEISEKSEIFDDQFSVERPDGSNFTLKIRSTKLEDSAMYFCASSEDGGYGYTFGSGTRLTVV.

This chain joins TRBV2 and TRBJ2-5, with D possibly TRBD2 on 6 matching bases. The CDR3 consists of 12 residues. Germline V gives CDR1 SNHLY, CDR2 FYNNEI. V was cut by 8 bases and J by 0 bases, with 7 bases left in between. This CDR3 is CASRGNQETQYF. CDR3 bases: TGTGCCAGCCGGGGGAACCAAGAGACCCAGTACTTC.

V is TRBV4-1 and J is TRBJ1-1; 9 bases agree with TRBD1. Germline V lookup: CDR1 MGHRA, CDR2 YSYEKL. Trimming removed 2 bases from V and 5 bases from J; junction bases left unmatched: 6. The CDR3 has 15 residues. This CDR3 reads CASSQRDRGGTEAFF. The CDR3, as DNA: TGCGCCAGCAGCCAACGCGACAGGGGGGGAACTGAAGCTTTCTTT.

The chain carries TRBV25-1 and TRBJ2-3, with 7 positions matching TRBD2. The length of the CDR3 is 11 residues. V was pared by 6 bases and J by 9 bases, with 3 bases of the junction left unmatched. The germline CDR1 and CDR2 sequences are MGHDK and SYGVNS. This chain's CDR3 is CASRKRETQYF. CDR3 coding DNA: TGTGCCAGCAGAAAGCGGGAAACGCAGTATTTT.

The rearrangement uses TRBV7-2 and TRBJ2-1, with D tentatively TRBD2 (6 bases). In germline, CDR1 is SGHTA, CDR2 FQGNSA. Trimming removed 2 bases from V and 7 bases from J, with 18 bases in between. This CDR3 region has 16 residues. This CDR3 is CASSLPQGLGTNEQFF. Written as DNA, the CDR3 is TGTGCCAGCAGCTTACCCCAAGGTCTCGGGACTAATGAGCAGTTCTTC.

The CDR3 region has the DNA TGTGCCAGCACTCAGGACAGGGGCCCTAGGGGCTACACCTTC. The encoded protein is CASTQDRGPRGYTF. V gene TRBV28 combines with J gene TRBJ1-2; TRBD1 matches 9 bases. Germline loops: CDR1 MDHEN, CDR2 SYDVKM. V lost 7 bases to trimming and J lost 8 bases; unmatched junction nucleotides: 11. The CDR3 sequence is 14 residues long.

The chain uses TRBV2 and TRBJ1-4, with no clear D. Per germline, CDR1 SNHLY and CDR2 FYNNEI. Trimming left V 4 bases short and J 4 bases short, with 7 bases between. The CDR3 sequence is 13 residues long. CDR3 amino acids: CASSVRLNEKLFF. In DNA form, the CDR3 reads TGTGCCAGCAGTGTCAGGCTTAATGAAAAACTGTTTTTT.

The V and J genes are TRBV9 and TRBJ1-5; 7 positions match TRBD1. The germline V gene has CDR1 SGDLS and CDR2 YYNGEE. V shed 2 bases, J shed 6 bases, and the junction held 2 bases outside the gene matches. The CDR3 sequence is 13 residues long. CDR3 sequence: CASSVSGGQPQHF. In DNA, the CDR3 is TGTGCCAGCAGCGTGTCAGGGGGTCAGCCCCAGCATTTT.

This chain joins TRBV30 and TRBJ1-1; TRBD1 is a possible D gene (5 bases). The CDR3 length is 11 residues. V was shortened by 0 bases and J by 10 bases, with 9 bases between the two germline ends. CDR1 GTSNPN and CDR2 SVGIG come from the germline V gene (reference sequence). For the CDR3, the DNA is TGTGCCTGGAGTGTGCGGGGCAGAGCTTTCTTT. Amino acids: CAWSVRGRAFF.

V gene TRBV15 combines with J gene TRBJ2-7; 13 bases map to TRBD2. The germline gives CDR1 LNHNV, CDR2 YYDKDF (reference sequence). J gave up 2 bases and V 0 bases, and 7 bases lay outside the gene matches. The CDR3 has 18 residues. CDR3 loop: CATSRDTPTSGRAYEQYF. The CDR3 DNA is TGTGCCACCAGCAGAGATACCCCTACTAGCGGGAGGGCCTACGAGCAGTACTTC.

The V gene is TRBV4-1, the J gene TRBJ2-1; 9 bases are shared with TRBD2. The CDR3 extends over 16 amino acids. Per the germline V gene, CDR1 is MGHRA and CDR2 is YSYEKL. Trimming at V came to 1 base and at J to 2 bases, leaving 3 bases not matched to a gene. This CDR3 reads CASSQVAGETYNEQFF. CDR3 nucleotide sequence: TGCGCCAGCAGCCAAGTAGCGGGAGAAACCTACAATGAGCAGTTCTTC.

The V and J genes are TRBV6-5 and TRBJ1-2; no reliable D call. The CDR3 totals 14 residues. V dropped 7 bases and J dropped 8 bases, with 20 bases sitting between them. Looked up from germline, CDR1 is MNHEY and CDR2 is SVGAGI. The CDR3 DNA sequence: TGTGCCAGCACCCAACTAGGGAGGATGGGGGGCTACACCTTC. This codes for CASTQLGRMGGYTF.

This clone appeared once. The chain uses TRBV7-9 and TRBJ2-7; 7 bases are a match to TRBD2. Germline V CDR1 and CDR2: SEHNR, FQNEAQ (reference sequence). This CDR3 has 16 residues. V shed 2 bases and J 0 bases; nucleotides not matched to a gene: 7. Here the CDR3 reads CASSLILGGTSYEQYF. Here the CDR3 DNA reads TGTGCCAGCAGCTTAATATTGGGGGGGACCTCCTACGAGCAGTACTTC.

This rearrangement joins TRBV4-1 to TRBJ1-5, with 10 bases that match TRBD1. The CDR3 sequence is 16 residues long. After removal of 1 base from V and 4 bases from J, the junction contained 4 bases not matched to a gene. The germline CDR1 and CDR2 sequences are MGHRA and YSYEKL. Here the CDR3 reads CASSQGGTGANQPQHF. CDR3 DNA sequence: TGCGCCAGCAGCCAAGGAGGGACAGGGGCAAATCAGCCCCAGCATTTT.